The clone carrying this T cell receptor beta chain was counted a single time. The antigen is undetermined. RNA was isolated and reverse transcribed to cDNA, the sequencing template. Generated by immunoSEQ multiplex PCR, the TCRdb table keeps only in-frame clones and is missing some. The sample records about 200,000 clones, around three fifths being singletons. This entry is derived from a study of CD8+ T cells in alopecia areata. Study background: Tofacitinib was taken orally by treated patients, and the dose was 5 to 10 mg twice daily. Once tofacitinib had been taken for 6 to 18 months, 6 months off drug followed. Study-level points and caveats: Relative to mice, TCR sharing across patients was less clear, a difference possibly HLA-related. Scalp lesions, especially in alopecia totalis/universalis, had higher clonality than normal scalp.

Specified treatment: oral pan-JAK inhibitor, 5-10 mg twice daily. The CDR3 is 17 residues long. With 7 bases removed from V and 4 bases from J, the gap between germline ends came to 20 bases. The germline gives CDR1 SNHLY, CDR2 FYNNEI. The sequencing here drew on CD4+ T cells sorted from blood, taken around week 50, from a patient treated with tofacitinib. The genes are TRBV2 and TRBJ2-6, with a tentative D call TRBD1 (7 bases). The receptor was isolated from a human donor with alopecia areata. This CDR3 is CASTTFGGGAGANVLTF. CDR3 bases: TGTGCCAGCACGACCTTTGGAGGGGGCGCCGGGGCCAACGTCCTGACTTTC. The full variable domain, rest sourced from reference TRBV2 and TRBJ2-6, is EPEVTQTPSHQVTQMGQEVILRCVPISNHLYFYWYRQILGQKVEFLVSFYNNEISEKSEIFDDQFSVERPDGSNFTLKIRSTKLEDSAMYFCASTTFGGGAGANVLTFGAGSRLTVL.